This T cell receptor (beta chain) was sequenced for a study of CD8+ T cells in alopecia areata. Study results and limitations: Scalp clonality and expanded CD8+ clones among the top 100 were significantly decreased by tofacitinib.

This CDR3 comprises 13 residues. V was trimmed by 3 bases and J by 5 bases, leaving 10 bases between them. Indicated treatment: oral pan-JAK inhibitor, 5-10 mg twice daily. With regard to this clone: The target antigen is unknown.

Isolated RNA was reverse transcribed into cDNA used as the sequencing template. The data were produced by immunoSEQ multiplex PCR, yet TCRdb's version contains in-frame clones alone and is incomplete. Among roughly 98,000 clones listed, 60% to 65% were seen once. The material sequenced was CD8+ T cells sorted from blood, taken at week 4, from a patient treated with tofacitinib. This chain joins TRBV23-1 and TRBJ2-5; D not resolved. TRBV23-1 is an ORF, and what it does is uncertain. The clonotype was recovered from a human donor with alopecia areata. The CDR3 loop reads CASSHSSNETQYF. The CDR3 nucleotides are TGCGCCAGCAGTCACAGCTCCAACGAGACCCAGTACTTC.